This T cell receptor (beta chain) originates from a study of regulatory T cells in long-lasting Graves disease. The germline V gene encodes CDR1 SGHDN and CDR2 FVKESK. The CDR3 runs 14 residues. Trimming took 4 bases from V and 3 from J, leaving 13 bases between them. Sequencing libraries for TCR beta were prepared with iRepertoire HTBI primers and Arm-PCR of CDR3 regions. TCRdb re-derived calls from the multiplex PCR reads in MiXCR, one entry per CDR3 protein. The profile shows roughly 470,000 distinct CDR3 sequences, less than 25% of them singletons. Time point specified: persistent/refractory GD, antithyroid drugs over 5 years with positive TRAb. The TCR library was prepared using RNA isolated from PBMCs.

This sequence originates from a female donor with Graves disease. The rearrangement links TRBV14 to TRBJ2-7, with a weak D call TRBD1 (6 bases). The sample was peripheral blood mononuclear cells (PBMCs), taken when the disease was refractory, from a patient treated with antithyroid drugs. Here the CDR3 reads CASSRYLDSYEQYF. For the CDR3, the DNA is TGTGCCAGCAGCCGGTACTTGGACAGCTACGAGCAGTACTTC.